The 30 T cell receptor beta chains listed next were all sequenced from one sample in a study of CD8 T cells in Susac syndrome. A quantity of roughly 0.5 to 1 ug RNA underwent reverse transcription using random hexamers. TCRdb re-called the immunoSEQ multiplex PCR reads through MiXCR, storing one row per CDR3 protein. The sample contains tens of thousands of distinct CDR3 sequences, approximately 95% of which appear only once. Sequencing input: CD8+ T cells from PBMCs. The origin of the receptors is a human donor with Susac syndrome.

This clonotype was recorded once. This chain uses TRBV24-1 with TRBJ2-1; D gene ambiguous. The CDR3 is 14 amino acids. Trimming took 0 bases from V and 5 from J, leaving 7 bases between them. Germline V CDR1 and CDR2: KGHDR, SFDVKD. CDR3 in DNA: TGTGCCACCAGTGATTTGGAAGACGACAATGAGCAGTTCTTC. This encodes CATSDLEDDNEQFF.

The chain has TRBV5-1 and TRBJ1-5; 8 bases align to TRBD1. V lost 2 bases and J lost 2; bases outside the gene matches: 12. The germline CDR1 and CDR2 sequences are SGHRS and YFSETQ. This CDR3 comprises 18 residues. The CDR3 DNA sequence: TGCGCCAGCAGCTTTTGGGTCCACGAGACAGGGGGCAATCAGCCCCAGCATTTT. This gives the protein CASSFWVHETGGNQPQHF. The variable domain in full, completed from reference TRBV5-1 and TRBJ1-5, reads KAGVTQTPRYLIKTRGQQVTLSCSPISGHRSVSWYQQTPGQGLQFLFEYFSETQRNKGNFPGRFSGRQFSNSRSEMNVSTLELGDSALYLCASSFWVHETGGNQPQHFGDGTRLSIL.

This chain uses TRBV9 with TRBJ1-1; D remains unclear. The CDR3 runs to 17 residues. Germline V lookup: CDR1 SGDLS, CDR2 YYNGEE. Trimming took 6 bases from V and 0 from J, leaving 21 bases between them. The CDR3 DNA reads as TGTGCCAGCACCCCCGGGCCCAAACCCGTAATGAACACTGAAGCTTTCTTT. Residues: CASTPGPKPVMNTEAFF.

V is TRBV6-5 and J is TRBJ2-7; TRBD1 might be the D (6 bases). Trimming pared 4 bases from V and 6 bases from J, leaving 13 bases between. Germline values: CDR1 MNHEY, CDR2 SVGAGI. The CDR3 sequence is 13 residues long. CDR3 loop: CASSSDRSPEQYF. CDR3 nucleotide sequence: TGTGCCAGCAGTTCCGACAGGTCTCCCGAGCAGTACTTC.

The V gene is TRBV27, the J gene TRBJ1-1; D is ambiguous. Germline V gives CDR1 MNHEY, CDR2 SMNVEV (reference sequence). V was cut by 2 bases and J by 4 bases, with 14 bases left in between. This CDR3 is 15 amino acids long. CDR3: CASSLGAALGTEAFF. The CDR3 DNA sequence: TGTGCCAGCAGTTTAGGTGCCGCGCTAGGCACTGAAGCTTTCTTT.

The chain is built from TRBV15 and TRBJ1-6; TRBD1 agrees at 12 bases. V shed 3 bases, J shed 11 bases, and the junction held 8 bases outside the gene matches. The CDR3 is 16 amino acids. Germline CDR1 and CDR2: LNHNV and YYDKDF (reference sequence). CDR3 DNA: TGTGCCACCAGCAGTGGACCGGGACAGGGGGCTGCACCCCTCCACTTT. Translated, it gives CATSSGPGQGAAPLHF.

The chain has TRBV9 and TRBJ1-1; D possibly corresponds to TRBD1 (5 bases). Deletions cut 0 bases from V and 4 bases from J, with 13 bases between. There are 15 residues in the CDR3. The V gene's germline CDR1 is SGDLS and CDR2 YYNGEE. DNA for the CDR3: TGTGCCAGCAGCGTAGAGGGGCAGGGTCCCACTGAAGCTTTCTTT. Protein sequence: CASSVEGQGPTEAFF.

The chain recombines TRBV10-3 with TRBJ2-7; 10 nucleotides agree with TRBD1. Germline CDR1 reads ENHRY; CDR2 reads SYGVKD. V gave up 2 bases and J gave up 3 bases; unmatched junction bases: 4. This CDR3 has 15 residues. The chain's CDR3 is CAISEPGQGYYEQYF. The CDR3 DNA is TGTGCCATCAGTGAGCCGGGACAGGGGTACTACGAGCAGTACTTC.

This clonotype has a handful of counts. The rearrangement uses TRBV6-6 and TRBJ1-1; D ambiguous. Trimming pared 8 bases from V and 6 bases from J, leaving 4 bases between. Germline V CDR1 and CDR2: MNHNY, SVGAGI (reference sequence). The CDR3 spans 9 residues. The CDR3 nucleotides are TGTGCCAGCGGACCTGAAGCTTTCTTT. Its protein is CASGPEAFF.

The chain recombines TRBV20-1 with TRBJ1-3, with D maybe TRBD1 (6 bases). This CDR3 is 16 amino acids long. The germline gives CDR1 DFQATT, CDR2 SNEGSKA (reference sequence). Trimming shortened V by 2 bases and J by 0 bases, and 14 bases separated the two germline ends. CDR3 nucleotide sequence: TGCAGTGCTAGACCCCTCCGGGACATCTCTGGAAACACCATATATTTT. This codes for CSARPLRDISGNTIYF.

The gene calls are TRBV2 and TRBJ2-7; D possibly corresponds to TRBD1 (6 bases). CDR3 length equals 14 residues. The germline V gene has CDR1 SNHLY and CDR2 FYNNEI. The V end lost 8 bases, the J end lost 2 bases, and 16 bases lay between the germline ends. CDR3 amino acids: CASVRRDKPYEQYF. The DNA for the CDR3 is TGTGCCAGCGTTAGACGGGACAAACCCTACGAGCAGTACTTC.

The V call is TRBV10-3, the J call TRBJ2-2; tentative D call: TRBD1 (6 bases). CDR3 size: 14 residues. With 3 bases removed from V and 5 bases from J, the gap between germline ends came to 10 bases. The germline V gene has CDR1 ENHRY and CDR2 SYGVKD. CDR3 sequence: CAISDRGPTGELFF. The CDR3, as DNA: TGTGCCATCAGTGACAGGGGCCCAACCGGGGAGCTGTTTTTT.

The chain recombines TRBV5-1 with TRBJ2-3; D is possibly TRBD1 (6 bases). In germline, CDR1 is SGHRS, CDR2 YFSETQ. The CDR3 is 15 residues long. Trimming shortened V by 2 bases and J by 0 bases, and 10 bases separated the two germline ends. The CDR3 DNA follows: TGCGCCAGCAGCTTTGAGGGGGTTAGCACAGATACGCAGTATTTT. Its protein is CASSFEGVSTDTQYF.

The V and J genes are TRBV9 and TRBJ2-5; D remains unclear. CDR1 is SGDLS and CDR2 is YYNGEE in the germline V gene. The CDR3 runs 15 residues. V lost 0 bases to trimming and J lost 0 bases, with 9 bases between them. CDR3 amino acids: CASSVEVGYQETQYF. Written as DNA, the CDR3 is TGTGCCAGCAGCGTAGAGGTGGGGTACCAAGAGACCCAGTACTTC.

The chain is built from TRBV2 and TRBJ2-7; D remains unclear. The ends were cut back, 6 bases at V and 1 base at J, with 4 bases in the middle. Looked up from germline, CDR1 is SNHLY and CDR2 is FYNNEI. This CDR3 comprises 11 residues. The CDR3 DNA reads TGTGCCAGCAGAGGATCCTACGAGCAGTACTTC. Translation: CASRGSYEQYF.

The chain links TRBV7-9 to TRBJ2-4, with D perhaps assigned TRBD1 or TRBD2 (5 bases each). Germline-derived CDR1 and CDR2 are SEHNR and FQNEAQ (reference sequence). The CDR3 contains 15 residues. V lost 5 bases to trimming and J lost 0 bases, with 11 bases between them. This chain's CDR3 is CASSLGTLAKNIQYF. Here the CDR3 DNA reads TGTGCCAGCAGCCTTGGGACCCTAGCCAAAAACATTCAGTACTTC.

The V and J genes are TRBV20-1 and TRBJ2-6, with TRBD1 matching over 8 bases. Germline CDR1 DFQATT, CDR2 SNEGSKA (reference sequence). The CDR3 runs 17 residues. The V segment lost 3 bases and the J segment 2 bases; nucleotides outside the gene matches: 9. CDR3 in amino acids: CSARMDREMAGANVLTF. The CDR3 DNA reads TGCAGTGCTAGGATGGACAGGGAAATGGCTGGGGCCAACGTCCTGACTTTC.

The rearrangement uses TRBV20-1 and TRBJ2-1; 10 bases agree with TRBD2. The length of the CDR3 is 14 residues. V was pared by 5 bases and J by 3 bases, with 4 bases of the junction left unmatched. Germline V gene data show CDR1 as DFQATT and CDR2 as SNEGSKA (reference sequence). This CDR3 reads CSARTSGVYNEQFF. The CDR3 DNA is TGCAGTGCTCGAACTAGCGGGGTCTACAATGAGCAGTTCTTC.

This clonotype has a single count. This chain connects TRBV19 to TRBJ1-1, with no clear D. The CDR3 runs 13 residues. V was shortened by 1 base and J by 1 base, with 4 bases between the two germline ends. Germline V gene lookup returns CDR1 LNHDA and CDR2 SQIVND (reference sequence). The CDR3 is CASSIGENTEAFF. The CDR3 bases are TGTGCCAGTAGTATAGGGGAGAACACTGAAGCTTTCTTT.

This clonotype was observed once. The chain is built from TRBV2 and TRBJ2-5; the D gene is possibly TRBD2 (5 bases). Germline V lookup: CDR1 SNHLY, CDR2 FYNNEI. The CDR3 sequence is 15 residues long. V shed 0 bases and J shed 2 bases, with 10 bases lying between them. CDR3 DNA sequence: TGTGCCAGCAGTGAAGCCCTTGGCGGGCAAGAGACCCAGTACTTC. It is translated as CASSEALGGQETQYF. Full variable domain (rest looked up from reference TRBV2 and TRBJ2-5): EPEVTQTPSHQVTQMGQEVILRCVPISNHLYFYWYRQILGQKVEFLVSFYNNEISEKSEIFDDQFSVERPDGSNFTLKIRSTKLEDSAMYFCASSEALGGQETQYFGPGTRLLVL.

The gene calls are TRBV14 and TRBJ1-2, with D perhaps matching TRBD1 (5 bases). Germline V gene lookup returns CDR1 SGHDN and CDR2 FVKESK. The CDR3 runs 14 residues. Trimming shortened V by 5 bases and J by 2 bases, and 12 bases separated the two germline ends. Here the CDR3 reads CASSSGRYNYGYTF. The DNA for the CDR3 is TGTGCCAGCAGCTCAGGGAGGTACAACTATGGCTACACCTTC. Combining the CDR3 with reference TRBV14 and TRBJ1-2 gives the whole variable domain EAGVTQFPSHSVIEKGQTVTLRCDPISGHDNLYWYRRVMGKEIKFLLHFVKESKQDESGMPNNRFLAERTGGTYSTLKVQPAELEDSGVYFCASSSGRYNYGYTFGSGTRLTVV.

The chain employs TRBV13 and TRBJ1-6, with a possible D match to TRBD1 (6 bases). Trimming pared 4 bases from V and 7 bases from J, leaving 14 bases between. The germline V gene encodes CDR1 PRHDT and CDR2 FYEKMQ (reference sequence). CDR3 length: 15 residues. CDR3 bases: TGTGCCAGCAGCTCGCTGTGGCAGGGGAATTCACCCCTCCACTTT. Protein: CASSSLWQGNSPLHF.

The chain couples TRBV14 to TRBJ1-5, with D tentatively TRBD1 (5 bases). Looked up from germline, CDR1 is SGHDN and CDR2 is FVKESK. This CDR3 is built from 17 residues. Trimming removed 0 bases at V and 1 base at J, with 13 bases between. CDR3 amino acids: CASSQEGDRGSNQPQHF. Written as DNA, the CDR3 is TGTGCCAGCAGCCAAGAAGGGGATCGGGGGAGCAATCAGCCCCAGCATTTT.

The chain links TRBV30 to TRBJ1-1; no definite D call. CDR1 is GTSNPN and CDR2 is SVGIG in the germline V gene (reference sequence). CDR3 length equals 12 residues. Trimming took 4 bases from V and 4 from J, leaving 10 bases between them. The CDR3 reads CAWKFSGTEAFF. CDR3 DNA sequence: TGTGCCTGGAAGTTCAGTGGCACTGAAGCTTTCTTT. The full variable domain, completed using reference TRBV30 and TRBJ1-1, is SQTIHQWPATLVQPVGSPLSLECTVEGTSNPNLYWYRQAAGRGLQLLFYSVGIGQISSEVPQNLSASRPQDRQFILSSKKLLLSDSGFYLCAWKFSGTEAFFGQGTRLTVV.

This clonotype has just one count. The genes are TRBV7-9 and TRBJ2-2; D is unclear. The V gene lost 5 bases and the J gene lost 2 bases, with 6 bases spanning the gap. The CDR3 loop spans 13 amino acids. Germline CDR1 and CDR2: SEHNR and FQNEAQ (reference sequence). The CDR3 reads CASSQKNTGELFF. Written as DNA, the CDR3 is TGTGCCAGCAGCCAGAAAAACACCGGGGAGCTGTTTTTT.

V gene TRBV7-8 combines with J gene TRBJ1-6; no reliable D call. Per the germline V gene, CDR1 is SGHVS and CDR2 is FQNEAQ. This CDR3 has 15 residues. V was shortened by 5 bases and J by 6 bases, with 14 bases between the two germline ends. As DNA, the CDR3 is TGTGCCAGCAGCCTCCGACAAGGAACTAATTCACCCCTCCACTTT. This gives the protein CASSLRQGTNSPLHF. The complete variable domain, with remaining parts taken from reference TRBV7-8 and TRBJ1-6, reads GAGVSQSPRYKVAKRGQDVALRCDPISGHVSLFWYQQALGQGPEFLTYFQNEAQLDKSGLPSDRFFAERPEGSVSTLKIQRTQQEDSAVYLCASSLRQGTNSPLHFGNGTRLTVT.

V usage is TRBV4-2 and J usage is TRBJ2-1; 12 bases agree with TRBD2. This CDR3 comprises 16 residues. With 6 bases clipped from V and 4 bases from J, the junction kept 7 bases outside the gene matches. Germline V gives CDR1 LGHNA, CDR2 YNFKEQ. The DNA for the CDR3 is TGTGCCAGCAGATATTCCGGACTAGCGGGGTACAATGAGCAGTTCTTC. This translates into CASRYSGLAGYNEQFF.

This chain joins TRBV7-3 and TRBJ1-6; 10 positions match TRBD1. The CDR3 totals 15 residues. Germline V gene sequence: CDR1 SGHTA, CDR2 FQGTGA. V gave up 5 bases and J gave up 8 bases; unmatched junction bases: 6. DNA for the CDR3: TGTGCCAGCAGCGCCGGGGACAGGGGATATTCACCCCTCCACTTT. It is translated as CASSAGDRGYSPLHF.

The table lists this clonotype with a count of one. This rearrangement joins TRBV9 to TRBJ2-1; 7 positions match TRBD1. The V and J ends lost 0 bases and 6 bases, in that order; junction bases with no gene match: 0. Germline V gives CDR1 SGDLS, CDR2 YYNGEE. This CDR3 spans 13 amino acids. CDR3 loop: CASSVGQGNEQFF. The CDR3 DNA reads as TGTGCCAGCAGCGTAGGACAGGGCAATGAGCAGTTCTTC. Supplemented by reference TRBV9 and TRBJ2-1, the full variable domain reads DSGVTQTPKHLITATGQRVTLRCSPRSGDLSVYWYQQSLDQGLQFLIQYYNGEERAKGNILERFSAQQFPDLHSELNLSSLELGDSALYFCASSVGQGNEQFFGPGTRLTVL.

The CDR3 reads CASSLTSGRSYNEQFF. The CDR3 bases are TGTGCCAGCAGCTTAACTAGCGGGAGGTCCTACAATGAGCAGTTCTTC. The rearrangement links TRBV7-6 to TRBJ2-1; 12 nucleotides line up with TRBD2. Germline trimming cut 2 bases from V and 1 base from J; bases unmatched to any gene: 0. The CDR3 covers 16 residues. Germline lookup yields CDR1 SGHVS and CDR2 FNYEAQ.